Listed below are T cell receptor beta chains from one sample, sequenced in a study of T cells after posttransplantation cyclophosphamide. The assay was immunoSEQ multiplex PCR, and TCRdb's table has in-frame clones only and misses some. The sample shows approximately 2,500 clones, no singletons; the ten largest hold about 15%. Sequenced here: PBMCs, sampled 30 days after allogeneic stem cell transplant with posttransplant cyclophosphamide. These receptors were collected from a female patient between 60 and 69 years old who received an allogeneic stem cell transplant from an unrelated donor, was CMV-positive, and had acute GVHD only. Certain T cells may be donor cells from the graft. The CDR3 runs from the conserved cysteine through the conserved F or W. A D gene is named only where the DNA matches it firmly. Only part of the rows carry a size: once, few, many, or a class if the clone is expanded.

>TRBV9|many|TRBD2|TRBJ2-1
TGTGCCAGCAGCCCCCCGGGACTAGCGGGGTACAATGAGCAGTTCTTC
CASSPPGLAGYNEQFF
>TRBV5-6|many|NA|TRBJ1-5
TGTGCCAGCGCCCTCGGGGTGGGGTTGCAGCCCCAGCATTTT
CASALGVGLQPQHF
>TRBV7-6|NA|NA|TRBJ1-5
TGTGCCAGCAGCCCCTCTATTAGCAATCAGCCCCAGCATTTT
CASSPSISNQPQHF
>TRBV15|many|TRBD2|TRBJ2-2
TGTGCCACCAGCAGAGAGAGGGTCCTAGCGGGGGTCGGGGAGCTGTTTTTT
CATSRERVLAGVGELFF
>TRBV4-2|many|TRBD1|TRBJ1-5
TGTGCCAGCAGGCCAGGGGGTGTTAATCAGCCCCAGCATTTT
CASRPGGVNQPQHF
>TRBV2|many|NA|TRBJ2-2
TGTGCCAGCAGCCAGGGTGCCGAGGAGGAGCTGTTTTTT
CASSQGAEEELFF
>TRBV6-6|many|TRBD1|TRBJ2-4
TGTGCCAGCAGGCCGGACAGGGCGGGCATTCAGTACTTC
CASRPDRAGIQYF
>TRBV4-3|medium-sized|NA|TRBJ1-2
TGCGCCAGCAGCCAAGATCTAGGCTATGGCTACACCTTC
CASSQDLGYGYTF
>TRBV27|few|TRBD1|TRBJ1-2
TGTGCCAGCAGTTTAGGCGGACAGGGTTTTGGCTACACCTTC
CASSLGGQGFGYTF
>TRBV7-2|many|NA|TRBJ1-1
TGTGCCAGCAGCTTAAACTCGGTGACTGAAGCTTTCTTT
CASSLNSVTEAFF
>TRBV5-1|many|NA|TRBJ1-1
TGCGCCAGCAGCCCTGACAGGTCGAACACTGAAGCTTTCTTT
CASSPDRSNTEAFF
>TRBV28|many|NA|TRBJ2-7
TGTGCCAGCAGTTTATCCAGACACCCGACCTACGAGCAGTACTTC
CASSLSRHPTYEQYF
>TRBV14|medium-sized|NA|TRBJ1-6
TGTGCCAGCAGCCAACGAAGTAAGGGTTGGAATTCACCCCTCCACTTT
CASSQRSKGWNSPLHF
>TRBV18|many|NA|TRBJ1-6
TGTGCCAGCTCACCTCAGTATAATTCACCCCTCCACTTT
CASSPQYNSPLHF
>TRBV5-5|many|TRBD1|TRBJ1-5
TGTGCCAGCAGCTTGGAGGCAGGGGGAGGCAATCAGCCCCAGCATTTT
CASSLEAGGGNQPQHF
>TRBV11-2|many|TRBD2|TRBJ2-1
TGTGCCAGCAGCCTAGGCGGGGGGGCTTACAATGAGCAGTTCTTC
CASSLGGGAYNEQFF
>TRBV24-1|many|TRBD1|TRBJ2-3
TGTGCCACCAGTGATTTTGGGGGACAGGGGGCAGATACGCAGTATTTT
CATSDFGGQGADTQYF
>TRBV6-5|medium-sized|NA|TRBJ2-7
TGTGCCAGCAGTTACTCAATGAGGGCATTTGGCTACGAGCAGTACTTC
CASSYSMRAFGYEQYF
>TRBV27|medium-sized|NA|TRBJ2-7
TGTGCCAGCAGTCCACGAACAGGGACCGGATCCTACGAGCAGTACTTC
CASSPRTGTGSYEQYF
>TRBV29-1|many|TRBD1|TRBJ2-7
TGCAGCGTTGTATCGGGACAGGGATACGAGCAGTACTTC
CSVVSGQGYEQYF
>TRBV5-4|many|TRBD1|TRBJ1-1
TGTGCCAGCAGCGACGTGGGACAGACTCCGAACACTGAAGCTTTCTTT
CASSDVGQTPNTEAFF
>TRBV25-1|many|TRBD1|TRBJ1-5
TGTGCCAGCACGGGGACAGGGAATCAGCCCCAGCATTTT
CASTGTGNQPQHF
>TRBV12-3/TRBV12-4|few|NA|TRBJ2-2
TGTGCCAGCAGTTTAGGCAGTAACACCGGGGAGCTGTTTTTT
CASSLGSNTGELFF
>TRBV12-3/TRBV12-4|many|NA|TRBJ2-5
TGTGCCAGCACGGCCTGGGCCATAGAGACCCAGTACTTC
CASTAWAIETQYF
>TRBV20-1|many|NA|TRBJ2-7
TGCAGTGCTTCATCAGGCTACGAGCAGTACTTC
CSASSGYEQYF
>TRBV6-5|many|NA|TRBJ2-1
TGTGCCAGCAGTTACGCGACAGGAAATGAGCAGTTCTTC
CASSYATGNEQFF
>TRBV18|many|TRBD1|TRBJ2-1
TGTGCCAGCTCACCACTCGGACAGGGACGCAAATGGGGCGGTGAGCAGTTCTTC
CASSPLGQGRKWGGEQFF
>TRBV27|medium-sized|NA|TRBJ1-1
TGTGCCAGCAGTTTATCCGTTCTCAACAGGTTGAACACTGAAGCTTTCTTT
CASSLSVLNRLNTEAFF
>TRBV9|many|TRBD1|TRBJ2-5
TGTGCCAGCAGCGTAGGAGGGACAGGGTTCCAAGAGACCCAGTACTTC
CASSVGGTGFQETQYF
>TRBV12-3/TRBV12-4|many|TRBD1|TRBJ2-7
TGTGCCAGCAGTTTATCAATCTGGGACAGGGAAAACTACGAGCAGTACTTC
CASSLSIWDRENYEQYF
>TRBV5-4|many|TRBD2|TRBJ2-7
TGTGCCAGCAGCTTGGGTAGCGGGAACTTTGACTACGAGCAGTACTTC
CASSLGSGNFDYEQYF
>TRBV6-1|many|NA|TRBJ2-2
TGTGCCAGCAGCGTGAGGAGGGGTGGCGGGGAGCTGTTTTTT
CASSVRRGGGELFF
>TRBV29-1|many|TRBD1|TRBJ1-1
TGCAGCGTGGAAGGGGGCGTAGGGACTGAAGCTTTCTTT
CSVEGGVGTEAFF
>TRBV5-1|many|NA|TRBJ2-1
TGCGCCAGCAGCTTGCCGGGGAATGAGCAGTTCTTC
CASSLPGNEQFF
>TRBV5-6|many|NA|TRBJ1-3
TGTGCCAGCAGCTTGGGGGGCGGCTGGAGACTCTCTGGAAACACCATATATTTT
CASSLGGGWRLSGNTIYF
>TRBV18|many|TRBD1|TRBJ1-2
TGTGCCAGCTCACCACCGGGACAGACTATTTATGGCTACACCTTC
CASSPPGQTIYGYTF
>TRBV4-3|medium-sized|NA|TRBJ1-4
TGCGCCAGCAGCCAAGTGACAGGTGGCGAAAAACTGTTTTTT
CASSQVTGGEKLFF
>TRBV28|medium-sized|TRBD1|TRBJ2-1
TGTGCCAGCAGTAACTTCGGACAGGGCCACAATGAGCAGTTCTTC
CASSNFGQGHNEQFF
>TRBV4-1|many|NA|TRBJ2-7
TGCGCCAGCAGCCAAGATGGCACCTACGAGCAGTACTTC
CASSQDGTYEQYF
>TRBV4-1|many|NA|TRBJ1-1
TGCGCCAGCAGCCAAGGGACACAACTCCCAATGAACACTGAAGCTTTCTTT
CASSQGTQLPMNTEAFF
>TRBV28|many|NA|TRBJ2-7
TGTGCCAGCAGTCCTACAGAAGGAAGTACCCACTACGAGCAGTACTTC
CASSPTEGSTHYEQYF
>TRBV29-1|many|TRBD1|TRBJ2-7
TGCAGCGTTGAGACAGGGGAGGACTACGAGCAGTACTTC
CSVETGEDYEQYF
>TRBV30|NA|TRBD1|TRBJ1-5
TGTGCCTGGAGCGCGGACAGGCTCAATCAGCCCCAGCATTTT
CAWSADRLNQPQHF
>TRBV6-5|many|TRBD2|TRBJ2-7
TGTGCCAGCAGTTACGCTAGCGGGCTCTACGAGCAGTACTTC
CASSYASGLYEQYF
>TRBV5-1|many|TRBD2|TRBJ2-3
TGCGCCAGCAGCTTGGCACTAGCGAGGGCAGATACGCAGTATTTT
CASSLALARADTQYF
>TRBV5-4|many|NA|TRBJ1-2
TGTGCCAGCAGCTTGGCCCAGGGAGGCTATGGCTACACCTTC
CASSLAQGGYGYTF